Shown below are 19 T cell receptor beta chains from a single sample sequenced in a study of blood T cell repertoires in COVID-19 (TCRdb year 2020). Libraries were built with the immunoSEQ multiplex PCR assay. Drawn from immuneACCESS, this table holds only the in-frame rearrangements with V and J called that TCRdb kept. Clones are partly lost; checked studies trace under half to an unresolved V gene and leave the rest unexplained. The sample yields approximately 40,000 clones; approximately 92% were counted once. Less than 7% of the sample lies in the top ten. Sequenced: peripheral blood. The origin of the receptors is a woman of 80 years or more with acute or convalescent COVID-19.

The chain combines TRBV19 with TRBJ1-5; D is uncertain. The germline V gene has CDR1 LNHDA and CDR2 SQIVND (reference sequence). Trimming pared 8 bases from V and 7 bases from J, leaving 18 bases between. CDR3 size: 14 residues. The CDR3 DNA reads as TGTGCCAGTGCGCCCATTGTGACGGGACAGCCCCAGCATTTT. It encodes CASAPIVTGQPQHF.

The rearrangement joins TRBV14 to TRBJ2-5; 7 bases match TRBD1. This CDR3 is built from 15 residues. J lost 4 bases, V lost 2 bases, and 7 bases had no gene match. Germline CDR1 reads SGHDN; CDR2 reads FVKESK. In nucleotides, the CDR3 is TGTGCCAGCAGCCAACGGGACAGCCTGATAGAGACCCAGTACTTC. Protein: CASSQRDSLIETQYF.

The chain combines TRBV7-8 with TRBJ1-3; D unclear. The ends were cut back, 1 base at V and 7 bases at J, with 14 bases in the middle. The CDR3 is 15 residues long. CDR1 SGHVS and CDR2 FQNEAQ come from the germline V gene. The CDR3: CASSLVATRGNTIYF. CDR3 coding DNA: TGTGCCAGCAGCTTAGTAGCGACAAGAGGGAACACCATATATTTT.

The rearrangement links TRBV7-6 to TRBJ1-2; tentatively, D is TRBD1 (6 bases). Germline V gene sequence: CDR1 SGHVS, CDR2 FNYEAQ. There are 18 residues in the CDR3. The V end lost 5 bases, the J end lost 3 bases, and 25 bases lay between the germline ends. CDR3 region: CASSPRPGGTRVDYGYTF. DNA of the CDR3: TGTGCCAGCAGCCCCAGACCGGGGGGGACAAGGGTCGACTATGGCTACACCTTC. Drawing the rest from reference TRBV7-6 and TRBJ1-2, the complete variable domain is GAGVSQSPRYKVTKRGQDVALRCDPISGHVSLYWYRQALGQGPEFLTYFNYEAQQDKSGLPNDRFSAERPEGSISTLTIQRTEQRDSAMYRCASSPRPGGTRVDYGYTFGSGTRLTVV.

This chain connects TRBV2 to TRBJ2-3; tentative D call: TRBD2 (6 bases). The CDR3 has 15 residues. Germline CDR1 reads SNHLY; CDR2 reads FYNNEI. V was pared by 3 bases and J by 1 base, with 11 bases between. Here the CDR3 reads CASSDLGGGTDTQYF. The CDR3 DNA is TGTGCCAGCAGTGACCTGGGCGGGGGCACAGATACGCAGTATTTT.

V usage is TRBV5-1 and J usage is TRBJ2-6; D gene uncertain. The germline V and J ends were trimmed by 0 bases and 0 bases, with 7 bases remaining between them. CDR1 is SGHRS, CDR2 YFSETQ, per germline. The CDR3 covers 16 residues. The CDR3 bases are TGCGCCAGCAGCTTGGGTTCGAGCTCTGGGGCCAACGTCCTGACTTTC. It encodes CASSLGSSSGANVLTF.

This clone has a single count. V and J are TRBV6-4 and TRBJ2-3; 13 bases fit TRBD2. The CDR3 is 17 residues long. Per the germline V gene, CDR1 is MRHNA and CDR2 is SNTAGT. V was clipped by 6 bases and J by 1 base; unmatched bases: 7. The CDR3 DNA sequence: TGTGCCAGCAGCCCCCCCGGACTAGCGGGAGGCACAGATACGCAGTATTTT. Protein: CASSPPGLAGGTDTQYF.

This chain connects TRBV2 to TRBJ1-2; D is ambiguous. In germline, CDR1 is SNHLY, CDR2 FYNNEI. There are 11 residues in the CDR3. The V gene lost 6 bases and the J gene lost 4 bases, with 6 bases spanning the gap. CDR3 sequence: CASRIGYGYTF. The DNA for the CDR3 is TGTGCCAGCAGGATCGGCTATGGCTACACCTTC.

The chain employs TRBV12-3 or TRBV12-4 and TRBJ1-1; TRBD1 matches at 7 bases. The junction had 4 bases not matched to a gene; V was cut back by 6 bases and J by 3 bases. The CDR3 totals 13 residues. CDR3 in amino acids: CASSPGGDTEAFF. The CDR3 nucleotides are TGTGCCAGCAGCCCAGGGGGTGACACTGAAGCTTTCTTT.

Only one count was recorded for this clone. This sequence joins TRBV3-1 (or the pseudogene TRBV3-2) and TRBJ1-2, with TRBD1 identical over 12 bases. Trimming cost V 3 bases and J 8 bases; bases outside gene matches: 16. The CDR3 consists of 18 residues. Germline CDR1 and CDR2: LGHDT and YNNKEL (reference sequence). The CDR3 DNA sequence: TGTGCCAGCAGCCACTACTCCGGGACAGGGGGCGCCGACAGAGGCTACACCTTC. As protein: CASSHYSGTGGADRGYTF.

The rearrangement links TRBV29-1 to TRBJ1-5, with TRBD1 as a possible D gene (6 bases). Germline-derived CDR1 and CDR2 are SQVTM and ANQGSEA. V was shortened by 3 bases and J by 7 bases, with 13 bases between the two germline ends. The CDR3 is 13 residues long. The CDR3 DNA reads TGCAGCGTTGACGGGGGGCAGCGGCAGCCCCAGCATTTT. Amino acids: CSVDGGQRQPQHF.

The chain uses TRBV5-4 and TRBJ1-3; TRBD1 matches at 10 bases. This CDR3 is 17 amino acids long. Germline CDR1 is SGHNT and CDR2 is YYREEE (reference sequence). The ends lost 2 bases at V and 0 bases at J; junction bases unmatched: 5. This CDR3 is CASSFDRGPSSGNTIYF. Written as DNA, the CDR3 is TGTGCCAGCAGCTTCGACAGGGGGCCTAGCTCTGGAAACACCATATATTTT.

The V call is TRBV5-5, the J call TRBJ2-3; TRBD2 is a possible D gene (5 bases). Germline V CDR1 and CDR2: SGHKS, YYEKEE (reference sequence). V lost 5 bases to trimming and J lost 4 bases, with 17 bases between them. This CDR3 has 15 residues. The CDR3 loop is CASSLGPAGADTQYF. The DNA for the CDR3 is TGTGCCAGCAGTCTCGGACCGGCCGGGGCAGATACGCAGTATTTT.

Here the CDR3 DNA reads TGTGCCAGTAACGCCCGGGACAGGGGTGGCGAGCAGTACTTC. This encodes CASNARDRGGEQYF. The chain joins TRBV19 to TRBJ2-7; 10 nucleotides align to TRBD1. Germline CDR1 LNHDA, CDR2 SQIVND (reference sequence). The length of the CDR3 is 14 residues. The V and J ends lost 7 bases and 6 bases, in that order; junction bases with no gene match: 9.

This chain connects TRBV15 to TRBJ2-7, with 10 bases aligning to TRBD2. There are 15 residues in the CDR3. The germline CDR1 and CDR2 sequences are LNHNV and YYDKDF (reference sequence). V lost 5 bases to trimming and J lost 2 bases; unmatched junction nucleotides: 6. CDR3: CATSLAGDYPYEQYF. CDR3 sequence (DNA): TGTGCCACCAGCCTAGCGGGGGACTACCCCTACGAGCAGTACTTC.

J is TRBJ1-2 and V is TRBV7-2, with D perhaps matching TRBD1 (6 bases). V lost 0 bases and J 4 bases, leaving 12 bases between the germline ends. Looked up from germline, CDR1 is SGHTA and CDR2 is FQGNSA. The CDR3 length is 15 residues. The CDR3 sequence: CASSLALNRAYGYTF. Written as DNA, the CDR3 is TGTGCCAGCAGCTTAGCGCTAAACAGGGCCTATGGCTACACCTTC.

This chain links TRBV30 with TRBJ1-2; D unresolved. The CDR3 is 16 residues long. Per germline, CDR1 GTSNPN and CDR2 SVGIG (reference sequence). The V and J ends lost 2 bases and 6 bases respectively, with 22 bases between them. The CDR3 nucleotides are TGTGCCTGGAGTCCTGCCCCCGCCCTACGGTTGGATGGCTACACCTTC. This codes for CAWSPAPALRLDGYTF. Variable domain in full (rest from reference TRBV30 and TRBJ1-2): SQTIHQWPATLVQPVGSPLSLECTVEGTSNPNLYWYRQAAGRGLQLLFYSVGIGQISSEVPQNLSASRPQDRQFILSSKKLLLSDSGFYLCAWSPAPALRLDGYTFGSGTRLTVV.

The chain uses TRBV12-3 or TRBV12-4 and TRBJ1-2; no clear D. The CDR3 is 13 amino acids. V was cut by 6 bases and J by 1 base, with 9 bases left in between. The CDR3 region is CASRRANNYGYTF. The CDR3 DNA is TGTGCCAGCAGGAGGGCCAATAACTATGGCTACACCTTC.

The CDR3 spells CASSSYRGRNTEAFF. The DNA for the CDR3 is TGTGCCAGCAGCTCCTACAGGGGTAGGAACACTGAAGCTTTCTTT. This chain uses TRBV7-9 with TRBJ1-1, with TRBD1 identical over 7 bases. The germline gives CDR1 SEHNR, CDR2 FQNEAQ (reference sequence). The CDR3 is made up of 15 amino acids. After removal of 4 bases from V and 1 base from J, the junction contained 6 bases not matched to a gene.